This T cell receptor beta chain was found in a study of shared clonotypes between healthy human individuals. Under the authors' procedure: Filtering of immunoSEQ junctional sequences could not match full-length read filtering. Sequencing was performed with immunoSEQ multiplex PCR; in TCRdb, only in-frame clones are kept and a portion is missing. V, J and clone size derive from that table, while D and trimming were established from the DNA sequence. The sample shows about 960,000 clones, roughly 72% of them seen only once. Each donor was a Caucasian adult residing in Nashville, Tennessee. Study-wide points: Compared with memory subsets, naive subsets generally had larger estimated richness. For naive CD4 cells, around 5.1% of clonotypes were shared across a handful of donors.

CDR3 length equals 15 residues. CDR1 and CDR2 from the germline V gene are SGHAT and FQNNGV. V lost 5 bases, J lost 1 base, and 6 bases stayed unmatched. Comment on this clone: No antigen is known for it.

This clonotype originated in a man between 18 and 29 years old in good health. Sequences were obtained from memory CD4+ T cells sorted from blood. Subset defined: CD45RA-negative fraction. The chain combines TRBV11-2 with TRBJ2-3; 7 positions match TRBD2. The CDR3 is CASSPRTSGTDTQYF. In DNA, the CDR3 is TGTGCCAGCAGCCCTCGTACTAGCGGCACAGATACGCAGTATTTT.